What follows is one TCR beta chain and its context. These data originate in a study of cytomegalovirus exposure and HLA in healthy donors. Across the study: Roughly 180 million T cells yielded more than 95 million unique TCR beta sequences, as an earlier analysis found.

13 Jbeta primers and 60 Vbeta primers were used for the PCR. Generated by immunoSEQ multiplex PCR, the TCRdb table keeps only in-frame clones and is missing some. The sample carries some 66,000 clones, around 80% recorded once. Germline CDR1 LNHDA, CDR2 SQIVND (reference sequence). Trimming removed 8 bases from V and 0 bases from J, with 11 bases in between. The CDR3 runs to 14 residues. This TCR came from a man aged 35 to 55 in good health and CMV-seronegative. Material: PBMCs. The chain combines TRBV19 with TRBJ1-5, with no clear D. CDR3 residues: CASWTVNSNQPQHF. For the CDR3, the DNA is TGTGCCAGTTGGACTGTTAATAGCAATCAGCCCCAGCATTTT. The entire variable domain, with the rest obtained from reference TRBV19 and TRBJ1-5, is as follows: DGGITQSPKYLFRKEGQNVTLSCEQNLNHDAMYWYRQDPGQGLRLIYYSQIVNDFQKGDIAEGYSVSREKKESFPLTVTSAQKNPTAFYLCASWTVNSNQPQHFGDGTRLSIL.